These 2 T cell receptor beta chains were sequenced from one sample in a study of blood T cell repertoires in COVID-19. Using immunoSEQ multiplex PCR, the repertoire was profiled, and TCRdb retains in-frame clones only, with some absent. The data hold tens of thousands of clones, with 70% to 90% observed a single time. The sequenced sample was peripheral blood. These receptors were collected from a human donor in a cohort sampled during active COVID-19.

The chain is built from TRBV28 and TRBJ1-2; D is perhaps TRBD1 (6 bases). This CDR3 comprises 12 residues. In germline, CDR1 is MDHEN, CDR2 SYDVKM. V was cut by 6 bases and J by 4 bases, with 9 bases left in between. The CDR3 here is CASRQGSYGYTF. The CDR3 DNA sequence: TGTGCCAGCAGGCAGGGGAGCTATGGCTACACCTTC.

The V and J genes are TRBV10-2 and TRBJ1-4, with D maybe TRBD1 (5 bases). V lost 6 bases to trimming and J lost 8 bases, with 19 bases between them. The CDR3 length is 15 residues. Germline loops: CDR1 WSHSY, CDR2 SAAADI. The CDR3 DNA reads as TGCGCCAGCAGCGAGACAGTGCGGGGAAGGGAAAAACTGTTTTTT. Amino acids: CASSETVRGREKLFF.